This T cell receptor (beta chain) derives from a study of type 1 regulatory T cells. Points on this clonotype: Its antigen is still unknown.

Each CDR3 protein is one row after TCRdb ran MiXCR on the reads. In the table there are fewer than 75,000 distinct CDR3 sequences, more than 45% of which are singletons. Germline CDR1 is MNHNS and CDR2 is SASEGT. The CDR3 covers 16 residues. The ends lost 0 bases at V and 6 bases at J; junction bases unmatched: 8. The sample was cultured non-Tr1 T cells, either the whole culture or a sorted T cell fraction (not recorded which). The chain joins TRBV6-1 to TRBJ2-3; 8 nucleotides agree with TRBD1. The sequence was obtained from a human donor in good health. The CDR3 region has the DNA TGTGCCAGCAGTGAAGCCCGACAGGGGCCCTCCGATACGCAGTATTTT. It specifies CASSEARQGPSDTQYF.